Listed here are 18 T cell receptor beta chains from one sample, sequenced in a study of blood T cell repertoires in COVID-19. The data were produced by immunoSEQ multiplex PCR, yet TCRdb's version contains in-frame clones alone and is incomplete. The profile shows around 200,000 clones, 65% to 85% of them singletons. Sequencing was done on a sample of peripheral blood. The receptors stem from a man between 50 and 59 years old with active or convalescent COVID-19.

The rearrangement uses TRBV19 and TRBJ2-2; 8 nucleotides align to TRBD2. CDR1 and CDR2 from the germline V gene are LNHDA and SQIVND (reference sequence). The CDR3 is 16 residues long. Trimming cost V 6 bases and J 4 bases; bases outside gene matches: 10. The CDR3 loop is CASSPRGGAGTGELFF. The CDR3 region has the DNA TGTGCCAGTAGCCCCCGGGGGGGGGCAGGCACCGGGGAGCTGTTTTTT.

The chain uses TRBV3-1 (or the pseudogene TRBV3-2) and TRBJ2-3; D is possibly TRBD2 (5 bases). The CDR3 is 16 amino acids. V lost 0 bases and J lost 3, with 13 bases in between. Germline V gene sequence: CDR1 LGHDT, CDR2 YNNKEL (reference sequence). The CDR3: CASSQDGLANTDTQYF. For the CDR3, the DNA is TGTGCCAGCAGCCAAGATGGTCTAGCAAATACAGATACGCAGTATTTT.

The chain has TRBV19 and TRBJ2-6; TRBD1 is a possible D gene (6 bases). V was shortened by 6 bases and J by 0 bases, with 12 bases between the two germline ends. The CDR3 contains 16 residues. Germline CDR1 reads LNHDA; CDR2 reads SQIVND (reference sequence). The CDR3 DNA reads as TGTGCCAGTAGCGGCAGGGACACCTCTGGGGCCAACGTCCTGACTTTC. It yields the protein CASSGRDTSGANVLTF.

The gene calls are TRBV27 and TRBJ2-7; 7 bases fit TRBD2. Trimming cost V 2 bases and J 0 bases; bases outside gene matches: 4. This CDR3 is built from 15 residues. Germline CDR1 and CDR2: MNHEY and SMNVEV (reference sequence). The chain's CDR3 is CASSLRASGSYEQYF. In DNA, the CDR3 is TGTGCCAGCAGTTTAAGGGCTAGCGGCTCCTACGAGCAGTACTTC.

V usage is TRBV11-2 and J usage is TRBJ2-3; 12 bases match TRBD2. The CDR3 contains 18 residues. V lost 1 base and J lost 1; bases outside the gene matches: 6. Looked up from germline, CDR1 is SGHAT and CDR2 is FQNNGV. DNA of the CDR3: TGTGCCAGCAGCTTAGGCCTAGCGGGGGGGCCCGGCACAGATACGCAGTATTTT. This encodes CASSLGLAGGPGTDTQYF.

The chain couples TRBV29-1 to TRBJ1-2; possibly TRBD1 for D (6 bases). Trimming took 4 bases from V and 8 from J, leaving 17 bases between them. Germline CDR1 reads SQVTM; CDR2 reads ANQGSEA. This CDR3 contains 13 residues. CDR3 DNA: TGCAGCGTTGGGGATCAGGGGCTGGGCGGCTACACCTTC. This encodes CSVGDQGLGGYTF.

The J gene is TRBJ1-1, the V gene TRBV5-8, with TRBD1 matching over 7 bases. Germline lookup yields CDR1 SGHTS and CDR2 YDEGEE. There are 13 residues in the CDR3. With V trimmed by 3 bases and J by 7 bases, 6 bases remained unmatched. The CDR3 reads CASSSRDRYEAFF. The CDR3 DNA reads as TGTGCCAGCAGCTCCCGGGACAGATATGAAGCTTTCTTT. Full variable domain (outside the CDR3, taken from reference TRBV5-8 and TRBJ1-1): EAGVTQSPTHLIKTRGQQATLRCSPISGHTSVYWYQQALGLGLQFLLWYDEGEERNRGNFPPRFSGRQFPNYSSELNVNALELEDSALYLCASSSRDRYEAFFGQGTRLTVV.

J is TRBJ2-3 and V is TRBV5-5; D is perhaps TRBD2 (5 bases). The CDR3 sequence is 15 residues long. Germline V gene lookup returns CDR1 SGHKS and CDR2 YYEKEE (reference sequence). Deletions cut 1 base from V and 3 bases from J, with 12 bases between. The DNA of the CDR3 is TGTGCCAGCAGCTTGAATCGGGCGGGTACAGATACGCAGTATTTT. This encodes CASSLNRAGTDTQYF.

The chain uses TRBV18 and TRBJ1-1; tentatively, D is TRBD1 (5 bases). Per the germline V gene, CDR1 is KGHSH and CDR2 is LQKENI. Trimming removed 5 bases at V and 1 base at J, with 11 bases between. The CDR3 spans 14 residues. The chain's CDR3 is CASSTGLWNTEAFF. DNA of the CDR3: TGTGCCAGCTCAACGGGACTTTGGAACACTGAAGCTTTCTTT.

The chain joins TRBV5-6 to TRBJ1-5, with TRBD1 matching over 9 bases. This CDR3 contains 14 residues. The germline V gene encodes CDR1 SGHDT and CDR2 YYEEEE. J was trimmed by 5 bases and V by 4 bases; bases with no gene match: 4. This CDR3 reads CASSVGTGYQPQHF. CDR3 sequence (DNA): TGTGCCAGCAGCGTCGGGACAGGGTATCAGCCCCAGCATTTT.

V gene TRBV5-1 combines with J gene TRBJ1-2; 9 positions agree with TRBD1. V trimming: 3 bases; J trimming: 7 bases; junction bases outside the gene matches: 7. Germline CDR1 reads SGHRS; CDR2 reads YFSETQ. The CDR3 is 14 residues long. CDR3 nucleotides: TGCGCCAGCAGCTCAACAGGGGGCGTCGGTGGCTACACCTTC. Encoded protein: CASSSTGGVGGYTF. Full variable domain (missing parts from reference TRBV5-1 and TRBJ1-2): KAGVTQTPRYLIKTRGQQVTLSCSPISGHRSVSWYQQTPGQGLQFLFEYFSETQRNKGNFPGRFSGRQFSNSRSEMNVSTLELGDSALYLCASSSTGGVGGYTFGSGTRLTVV.

DNA for the CDR3: TGCGCCAGCAGCCCCAGGGGGAACACTGAAGCTTTCTTT. Translation: CASSPRGNTEAFF. The chain combines TRBV5-1 with TRBJ1-1; possibly TRBD1 for D (6 bases). Germline V CDR1 and CDR2: SGHRS, YFSETQ. The CDR3 is 13 residues long. V gave up 4 bases and J gave up 1 base, with 8 bases separating them. Together with reference TRBV5-1 and TRBJ1-1, the CDR3 gives the full variable domain: KAGVTQTPRYLIKTRGQQVTLSCSPISGHRSVSWYQQTPGQGLQFLFEYFSETQRNKGNFPGRFSGRQFSNSRSEMNVSTLELGDSALYLCASSPRGNTEAFFGQGTRLTVV.

The chain combines TRBV27 with TRBJ1-3; D gene ambiguous. Trimming cost V 3 bases and J 10 bases, with 13 bases left between them. The germline gives CDR1 MNHEY, CDR2 SMNVEV (reference sequence). This CDR3 is 13 amino acids long. The CDR3 coding sequence is TGTGCCAGCAGTTTTTCCGTGTCGGGGACCATATATTTT. It codes for CASSFSVSGTIYF.

The V call is TRBV5-6, the J call TRBJ2-7, with 7 bases aligning to TRBD1. J gave up 5 bases and V 1 base, and 9 bases lay outside the gene matches. The CDR3 totals 15 residues. CDR1 is SGHDT, CDR2 YYEEEE, per germline. In nucleotides, the CDR3 is TGTGCCAGCAGCTTGTGGTTACAGGGGAAGGACGAGCAGTACTTC. This codes for CASSLWLQGKDEQYF.

The chain joins TRBV7-6 to TRBJ1-1; possibly TRBD1 for D (6 bases). The germline V gene has CDR1 SGHVS and CDR2 FNYEAQ. The CDR3 contains 15 residues. V lost 2 bases and J lost 6, with 16 bases in between. The DNA for the CDR3 is TGTGCCAGCAGCTTAAATTCCCGGGAGGGGGCTGAAGCTTTCTTT. As protein: CASSLNSREGAEAFF.

Many counts were recorded for this clone. The V and J genes are TRBV30 and TRBJ2-5, with D possibly TRBD2 on 6 matching bases. The CDR3 contains 13 residues. Deletions cut 2 bases from V and 5 bases from J, with 12 bases between. Germline CDR1 GTSNPN, CDR2 SVGIG (reference sequence). The CDR3 is CAWSFLAGETQYF. The CDR3 region has the DNA TGTGCCTGGAGTTTTCTTGCGGGGGAGACCCAGTACTTC.

Comment on this clone: The same CDR3 arises from other DNA sequences in this sample as well. V is TRBV19 and J is TRBJ1-1; perhaps TRBD1 as D (6 bases). Germline V gene lookup returns CDR1 LNHDA and CDR2 SQIVND (reference sequence). V lost 3 bases to trimming and J lost 2 bases, with 7 bases between them. CDR3 length: 13 amino acids. The CDR3 nucleotides are TGTGCCAGTAGTATCAGGGGCAACACTGAAGCTTTCTTT. Its protein is CASSIRGNTEAFF.

CDR3 residues: CASSDWTGVGEKLFF. The CDR3 DNA reads as TGTGCCAGCAGTGACTGGACAGGGGTGGGAGAAAAACTGTTTTTT. The chain combines TRBV6-6 with TRBJ1-4, with 9 bases aligning to TRBD1. Unmatched junction bases numbered 9, after V lost 5 bases and J lost 8 bases. CDR1 and CDR2 (germline): MNHNY, SVGAGI (reference sequence). The CDR3 is 15 amino acids.